Sequencing of this T cell receptor beta chain was carried out in a study of blood T cell repertoires in COVID-19. Self-reported history from a screening survey and questionnaire set each donor's cohort. The assay was immunoSEQ multiplex PCR, and TCRdb's table has in-frame clones only and misses some. The sample yields some 270,000 clones, around 92% seen once. The ends were cut back, 6 bases at V and 1 base at J, with 15 bases in the middle. Germline loops: CDR1 ENHRY, CDR2 SYGVKD. The CDR3 loop spans 15 amino acids. The sequencing input was PBMCs or T cells enriched from blood (not recorded which). The sequence derives from a woman aged 60-70 years who had recovered from COVID-19. The rearrangement links TRBV10-3 to TRBJ1-1; D is unresolved. The CDR3 reads CAIRSVGQQNTEAFF. The CDR3 bases are TGTGCCATCAGGTCTGTTGGGCAGCAGAACACTGAAGCTTTCTTT.